Included here is one T cell receptor beta chain sequence, with context. Its specificity is unknown. Cyclophosphamide on days +3 and +4 followed busulfan-fludarabine conditioning and a marrow graft. The table came from immunoSEQ multiplex PCR; TCRdb's copy has only in-frame clones and leaves some out. The data show about 43,000 clones, about 92% seen once. These data come from a study of T cells after posttransplantation cyclophosphamide. The germline gives CDR1 SGHKS, CDR2 YYEKEE (reference sequence). The CDR3 loop spans 13 amino acids. The V end lost 4 bases, the J end lost 2 bases, and 9 bases lay between the germline ends. Study-wide points: Later post-transplant blood repertoires were often dominated by donor CD8+ memory clones. After PTCy, TRB diversity resembled that of CNI/methotrexate controls. Blood and skin or GI T cell repertoires showed limited TRB overlap.

The clonotype comes from a male patient aged 55-69 years who received an allogeneic stem cell transplant from a related donor and was CMV-positive. Some of the T cells might come from the graft donor. The sample consisted of PBMCs, taken 60 to 65 days after allogeneic stem cell transplant with posttransplant cyclophosphamide. This sequence joins TRBV5-5 and TRBJ1-2, with D tentatively TRBD1 (5 bases). In DNA, the CDR3 is TGTGCCAGCAGCCCCGGACAAAACTATGGCTACACCTTC. This translates into CASSPGQNYGYTF.